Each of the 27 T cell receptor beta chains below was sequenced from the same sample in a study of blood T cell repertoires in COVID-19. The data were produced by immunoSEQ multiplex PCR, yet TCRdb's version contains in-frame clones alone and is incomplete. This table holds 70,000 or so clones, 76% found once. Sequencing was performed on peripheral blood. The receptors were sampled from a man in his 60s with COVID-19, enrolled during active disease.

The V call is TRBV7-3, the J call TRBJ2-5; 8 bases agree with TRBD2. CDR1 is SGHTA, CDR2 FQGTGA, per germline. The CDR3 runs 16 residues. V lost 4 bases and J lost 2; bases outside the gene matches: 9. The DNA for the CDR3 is TGTGCCAGCAGCTCCCTAGGAGCGGGGGCGCAAGAGACCCAGTACTTC. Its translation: CASSSLGAGAQETQYF.

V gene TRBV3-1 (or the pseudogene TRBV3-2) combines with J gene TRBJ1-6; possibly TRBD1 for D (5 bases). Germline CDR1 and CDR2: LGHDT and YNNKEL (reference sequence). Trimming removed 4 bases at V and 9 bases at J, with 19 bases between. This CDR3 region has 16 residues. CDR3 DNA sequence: TGTGCCAGCAGCCGGGCTTGGTCAGGGTCGGTTTCACCCCTCCACTTT. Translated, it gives CASSRAWSGSVSPLHF.

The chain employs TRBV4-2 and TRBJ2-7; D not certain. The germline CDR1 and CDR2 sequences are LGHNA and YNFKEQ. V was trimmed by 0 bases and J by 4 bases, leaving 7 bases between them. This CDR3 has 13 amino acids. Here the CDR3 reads CASSQDRVYEQYF. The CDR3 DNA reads TGTGCCAGCAGCCAAGATCGGGTTTACGAGCAGTACTTC.

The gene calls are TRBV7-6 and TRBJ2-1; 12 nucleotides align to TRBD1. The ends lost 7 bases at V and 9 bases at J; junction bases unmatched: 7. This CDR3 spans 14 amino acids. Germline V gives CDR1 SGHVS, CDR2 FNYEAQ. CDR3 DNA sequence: TGTGCCAGCAAAGCCGGGACAGGGGGCCTTGAGCAGTTCTTC. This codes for CASKAGTGGLEQFF.

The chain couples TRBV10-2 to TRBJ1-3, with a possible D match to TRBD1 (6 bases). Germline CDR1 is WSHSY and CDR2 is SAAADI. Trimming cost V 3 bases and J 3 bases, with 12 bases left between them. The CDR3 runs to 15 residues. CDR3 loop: CASSEVGTLGNTIYF. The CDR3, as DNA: TGCGCCAGCAGTGAAGTAGGGACACTTGGAAACACCATATATTTT.

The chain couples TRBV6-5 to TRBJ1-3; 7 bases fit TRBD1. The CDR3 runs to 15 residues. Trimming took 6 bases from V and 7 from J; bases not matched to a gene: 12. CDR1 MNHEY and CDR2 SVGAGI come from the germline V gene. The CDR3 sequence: CASRDRTGLTNTIYF. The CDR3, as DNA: TGTGCCAGCAGAGATAGGACAGGATTAACCAACACCATATATTTT.

The CDR3 loop reads CASTREETDEQFF. The CDR3 DNA sequence: TGCGCCAGCACACGGGAGGAGACCGATGAGCAGTTCTTC. This sequence joins TRBV10-2 and TRBJ2-1, with 7 positions matching TRBD2. V shed 7 bases, J shed 8 bases, and the junction held 8 bases outside the gene matches. Germline CDR1 and CDR2: WSHSY and SAAADI. The CDR3 extends over 13 amino acids.

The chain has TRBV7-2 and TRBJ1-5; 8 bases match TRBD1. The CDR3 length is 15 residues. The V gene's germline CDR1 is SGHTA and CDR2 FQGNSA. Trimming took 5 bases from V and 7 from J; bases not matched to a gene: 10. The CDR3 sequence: CASSPGGRAGQPQHF. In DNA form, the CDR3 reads TGTGCCAGCAGCCCAGGGGGCAGGGCTGGGCAGCCCCAGCATTTT.

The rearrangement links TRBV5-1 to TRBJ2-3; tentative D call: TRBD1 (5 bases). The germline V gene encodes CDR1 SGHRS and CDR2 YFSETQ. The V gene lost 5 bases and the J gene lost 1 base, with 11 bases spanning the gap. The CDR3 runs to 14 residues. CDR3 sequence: CASRGRKGTDTQYF. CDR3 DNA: TGCGCCAGCAGGGGGCGCAAGGGCACAGATACGCAGTATTTT.

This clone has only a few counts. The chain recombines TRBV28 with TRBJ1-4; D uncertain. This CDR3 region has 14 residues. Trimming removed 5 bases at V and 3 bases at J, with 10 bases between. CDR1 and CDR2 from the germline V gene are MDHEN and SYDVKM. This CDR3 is CASSPHAANEKLFF. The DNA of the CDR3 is TGTGCCAGCAGTCCCCACGCGGCTAATGAAAAACTGTTTTTT.

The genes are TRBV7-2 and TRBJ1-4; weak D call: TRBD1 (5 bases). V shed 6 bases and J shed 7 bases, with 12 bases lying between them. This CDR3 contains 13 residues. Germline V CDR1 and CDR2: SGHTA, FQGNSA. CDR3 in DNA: TGTGCCAGCAGAGGGGAACCTGGTGAAAAACTGTTTTTT. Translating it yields CASRGEPGEKLFF.

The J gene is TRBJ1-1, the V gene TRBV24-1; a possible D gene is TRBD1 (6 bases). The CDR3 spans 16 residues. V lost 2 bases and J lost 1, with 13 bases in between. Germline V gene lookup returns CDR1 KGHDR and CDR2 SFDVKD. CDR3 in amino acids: CATSDSRRGANTEAFF. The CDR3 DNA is TGTGCCACCAGTGATTCACGGCGGGGGGCGAACACTGAAGCTTTCTTT.

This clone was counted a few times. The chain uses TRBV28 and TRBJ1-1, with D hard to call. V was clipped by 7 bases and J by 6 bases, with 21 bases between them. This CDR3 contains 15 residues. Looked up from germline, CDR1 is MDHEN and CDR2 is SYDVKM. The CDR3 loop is CASIISVSGFAEAFF. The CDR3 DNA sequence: TGTGCCAGCATTATATCTGTATCGGGGTTCGCTGAAGCTTTCTTT.

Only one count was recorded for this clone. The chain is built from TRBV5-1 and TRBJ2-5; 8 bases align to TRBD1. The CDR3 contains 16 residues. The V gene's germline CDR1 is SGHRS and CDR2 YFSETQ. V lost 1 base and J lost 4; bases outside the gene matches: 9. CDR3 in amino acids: CASSLYGQGIGETQYF. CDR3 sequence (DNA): TGCGCCAGCAGCTTGTACGGACAGGGAATCGGAGAGACCCAGTACTTC.

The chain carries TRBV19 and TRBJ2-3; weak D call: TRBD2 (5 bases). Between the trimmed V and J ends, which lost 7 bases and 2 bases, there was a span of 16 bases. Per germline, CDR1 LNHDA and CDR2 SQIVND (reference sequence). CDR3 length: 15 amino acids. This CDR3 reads CASKIGRLHTDTQYF. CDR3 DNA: TGTGCCAGTAAAATAGGGCGACTACACACAGATACGCAGTATTTT.

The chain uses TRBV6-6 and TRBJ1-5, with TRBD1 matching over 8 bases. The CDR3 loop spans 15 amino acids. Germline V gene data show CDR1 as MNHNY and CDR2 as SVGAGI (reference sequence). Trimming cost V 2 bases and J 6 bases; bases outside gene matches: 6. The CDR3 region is CASSYLGQGGQPQHF. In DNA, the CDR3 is TGTGCCAGCAGTTACCTTGGACAGGGCGGTCAGCCCCAGCATTTT.

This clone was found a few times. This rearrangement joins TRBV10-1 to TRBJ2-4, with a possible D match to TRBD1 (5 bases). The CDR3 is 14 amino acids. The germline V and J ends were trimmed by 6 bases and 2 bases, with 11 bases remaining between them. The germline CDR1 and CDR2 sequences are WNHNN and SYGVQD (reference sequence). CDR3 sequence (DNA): TGCGCCAGCAGATTCGACAGCCCCAAAAACATTCAGTACTTC. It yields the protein CASRFDSPKNIQYF.

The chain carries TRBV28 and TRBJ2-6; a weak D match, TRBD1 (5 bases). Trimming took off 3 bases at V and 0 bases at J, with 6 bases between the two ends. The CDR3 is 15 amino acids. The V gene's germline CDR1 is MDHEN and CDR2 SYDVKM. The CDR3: CASSLDNSGANVLTF. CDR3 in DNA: TGTGCCAGCAGTTTGGACAACTCTGGGGCCAACGTCCTGACTTTC.

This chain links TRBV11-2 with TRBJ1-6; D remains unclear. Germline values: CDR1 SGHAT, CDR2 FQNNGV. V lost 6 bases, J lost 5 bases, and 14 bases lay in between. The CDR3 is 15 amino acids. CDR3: CASSPFPGHNSPLHF. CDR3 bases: TGTGCCAGCAGTCCCTTCCCGGGTCATAATTCACCCCTCCACTTT.

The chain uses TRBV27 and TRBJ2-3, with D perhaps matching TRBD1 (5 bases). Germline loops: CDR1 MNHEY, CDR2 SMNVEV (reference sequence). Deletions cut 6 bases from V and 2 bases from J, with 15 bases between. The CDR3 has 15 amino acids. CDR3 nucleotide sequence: TGTGCCAGCAGCACCAGGGAAGGACACACAGATACGCAGTATTTT. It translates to CASSTREGHTDTQYF.

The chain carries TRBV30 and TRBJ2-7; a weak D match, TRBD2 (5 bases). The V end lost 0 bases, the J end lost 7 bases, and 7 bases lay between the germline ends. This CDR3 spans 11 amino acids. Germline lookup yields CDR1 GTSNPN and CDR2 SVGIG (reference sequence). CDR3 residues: CAWSVGGEQYF. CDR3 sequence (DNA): TGTGCCTGGAGTGTAGGAGGAGAGCAGTACTTC. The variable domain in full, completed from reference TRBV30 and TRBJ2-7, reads SQTIHQWPATLVQPVGSPLSLECTVEGTSNPNLYWYRQAAGRGLQLLFYSVGIGQISSEVPQNLSASRPQDRQFILSSKKLLLSDSGFYLCAWSVGGEQYFGPGTRLTVT.

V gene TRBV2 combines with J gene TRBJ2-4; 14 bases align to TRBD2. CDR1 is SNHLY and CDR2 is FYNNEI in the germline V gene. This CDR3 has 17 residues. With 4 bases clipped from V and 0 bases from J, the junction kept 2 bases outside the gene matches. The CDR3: CASSGTSGGLAKNIQYF. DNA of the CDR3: TGTGCCAGCAGTGGGACTAGCGGGGGGCTAGCCAAAAACATTCAGTACTTC.

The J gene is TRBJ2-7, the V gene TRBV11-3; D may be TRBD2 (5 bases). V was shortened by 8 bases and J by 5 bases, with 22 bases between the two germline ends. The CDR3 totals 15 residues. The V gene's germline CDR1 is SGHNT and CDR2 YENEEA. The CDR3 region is CASGYEGQSSDEQYF. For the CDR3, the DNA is TGTGCCAGCGGCTATGAGGGCCAGAGTTCTGACGAGCAGTACTTC. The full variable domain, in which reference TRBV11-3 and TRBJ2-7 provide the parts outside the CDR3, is EAGVVQSPRYKIIEKKQPVAFWCNPISGHNTLYWYLQNLGQGPELLIRYENEEAVDDSQLPKDRFSAERLKGVDSTLKIQPAELGDSAVYLCASGYEGQSSDEQYFGPGTRLTVT.

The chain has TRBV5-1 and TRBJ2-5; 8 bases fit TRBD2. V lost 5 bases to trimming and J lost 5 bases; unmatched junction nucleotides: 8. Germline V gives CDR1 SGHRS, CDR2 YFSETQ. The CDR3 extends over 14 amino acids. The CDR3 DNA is TGCGCCAGCAGGAACTCCGGGGGGGCCGAGACCCAGTACTTC. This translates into CASRNSGGAETQYF.

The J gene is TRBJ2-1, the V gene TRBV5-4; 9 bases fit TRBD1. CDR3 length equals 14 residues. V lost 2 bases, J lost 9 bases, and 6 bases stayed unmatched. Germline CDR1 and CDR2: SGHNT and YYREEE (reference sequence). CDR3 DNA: TGTGCCAGCAGCTTTAGACAGGGGGGTGGTGAGCAGTTCTTC. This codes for CASSFRQGGGEQFF.

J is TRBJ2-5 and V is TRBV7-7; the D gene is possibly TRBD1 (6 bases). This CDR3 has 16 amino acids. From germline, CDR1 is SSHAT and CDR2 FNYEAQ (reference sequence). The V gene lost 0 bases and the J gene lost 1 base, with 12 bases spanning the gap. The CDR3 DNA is TGTGCCAGCAGCTTAGCGGGGGCGGGCTTCCAAGAGACCCAGTACTTC. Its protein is CASSLAGAGFQETQYF.

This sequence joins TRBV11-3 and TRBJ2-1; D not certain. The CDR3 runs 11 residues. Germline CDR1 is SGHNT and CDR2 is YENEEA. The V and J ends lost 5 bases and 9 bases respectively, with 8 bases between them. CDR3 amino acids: CASSVQIEQFF. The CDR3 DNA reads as TGTGCCAGCAGCGTCCAGATTGAGCAGTTCTTC. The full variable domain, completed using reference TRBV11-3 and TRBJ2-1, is EAGVVQSPRYKIIEKKQPVAFWCNPISGHNTLYWYLQNLGQGPELLIRYENEEAVDDSQLPKDRFSAERLKGVDSTLKIQPAELGDSAVYLCASSVQIEQFFGPGTRLTVL.